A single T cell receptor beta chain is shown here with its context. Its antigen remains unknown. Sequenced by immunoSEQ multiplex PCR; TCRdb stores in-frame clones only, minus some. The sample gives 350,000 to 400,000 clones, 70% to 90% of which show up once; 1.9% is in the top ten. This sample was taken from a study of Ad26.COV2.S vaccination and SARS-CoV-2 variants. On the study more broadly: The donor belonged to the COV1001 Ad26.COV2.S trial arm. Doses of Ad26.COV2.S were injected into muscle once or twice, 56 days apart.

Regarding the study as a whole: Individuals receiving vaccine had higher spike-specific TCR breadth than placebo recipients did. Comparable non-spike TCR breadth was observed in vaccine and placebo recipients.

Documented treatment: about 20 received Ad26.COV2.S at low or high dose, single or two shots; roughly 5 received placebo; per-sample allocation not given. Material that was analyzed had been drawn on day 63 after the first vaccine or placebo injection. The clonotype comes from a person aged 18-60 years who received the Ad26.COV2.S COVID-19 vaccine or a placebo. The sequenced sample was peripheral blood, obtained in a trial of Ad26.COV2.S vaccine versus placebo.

CDR3 bases: TGTGCCAGCCAGGGGGATAGCAATCAGCCCCAGCATTTT. Its protein is CASQGDSNQPQHF. This chain uses TRBV3-1 (or the pseudogene TRBV3-2) with TRBJ1-5; 7 bases line up with TRBD1. This CDR3 spans 13 amino acids. CDR1 LGHDT and CDR2 YNNKEL come from the germline V gene (reference sequence). With 8 bases clipped from V and 0 bases from J, the junction kept 1 base outside the gene matches.